These 31 T cell receptor beta chains were all obtained from the same sample, sequenced in a study of blood T cell repertoires in COVID-19. Data came from immunoSEQ multiplex PCR; TCRdb stores just in-frame clones and leaves some out. The sample carries about 190,000 clones, around 80% recorded once. Sequencing was performed on peripheral blood. The receptors were sampled from a woman of 80 years or more with active or convalescent COVID-19.

This clone was found once. The CDR3 loop is CASSESLAGDTQYF. CDR3 DNA sequence: TGTGCCAGCAGTGAGTCTCTAGCGGGGGATACGCAGTATTTT. This chain joins TRBV2 and TRBJ2-3, with 9 bases fitting TRBD2. The CDR3 totals 14 residues. The germline V gene encodes CDR1 SNHLY and CDR2 FYNNEI. J lost 6 bases, V lost 3 bases, and 4 bases had no gene match.

V and J are TRBV5-6 and TRBJ2-5, with TRBD1 matching over 7 bases. Germline V gene sequence: CDR1 SGHDT, CDR2 YYEEEE. There are 16 residues in the CDR3. Unmatched junction bases numbered 7, after V lost 0 bases and J lost 2 bases. The CDR3 sequence: CASSLDRGLDQETQYF. The CDR3 nucleotides read TGTGCCAGCAGCTTGGACAGGGGTCTTGATCAAGAGACCCAGTACTTC.

The chain uses TRBV28 and TRBJ2-1; 10 nucleotides match TRBD2. This CDR3 has 17 residues. The V and J ends lost 7 bases and 0 bases, in that order; junction bases with no gene match: 9. Germline CDR1 reads MDHEN; CDR2 reads SYDVKM. The CDR3 DNA is TGTGCCAGCACCGGTTCTAGCGGGGGTCGCTCCTACAATGAGCAGTTCTTC. Translation: CASTGSSGGRSYNEQFF.

The chain couples TRBV19 to TRBJ1-2; 9 bases are a match to TRBD1. CDR3 size: 16 residues. The germline gives CDR1 LNHDA, CDR2 SQIVND (reference sequence). J was trimmed by 4 bases and V by 3 bases; bases with no gene match: 9. The CDR3 protein is CASSMGTGTEAYGYTF. The CDR3, as DNA: TGTGCCAGTAGTATGGGGACAGGGACCGAAGCCTATGGCTACACCTTC.

This clone was found a few times. The sample holds other DNA sequences that translate to the same CDR3. This chain joins TRBV5-4 and TRBJ1-3; a weak D match, TRBD1 (6 bases). The CDR3 consists of 15 residues. V was shortened by 4 bases and J by 1 base, with 12 bases between the two germline ends. The germline V gene encodes CDR1 SGHNT and CDR2 YYREEE (reference sequence). CDR3 protein: CASSIGQPSGNTIYF. CDR3 nucleotides: TGTGCCAGCAGCATTGGACAGCCTTCTGGAAACACCATATATTTT.

This clone showed up just a few times. The V gene is TRBV7-9, the J gene TRBJ1-1; D is unclear. This CDR3 is built from 12 residues. Germline V gene data show CDR1 as SEHNR and CDR2 as FQNEAQ (reference sequence). Deletions cut 6 bases from V and 1 base from J, with 6 bases between. The CDR3 loop reads CASRAGNTEAFF. Written as DNA, the CDR3 is TGTGCCAGCAGGGCAGGGAACACTGAAGCTTTCTTT.

The gene calls are TRBV7-6 and TRBJ1-5; the D is unclear. CDR3 length: 15 residues. Germline lookup yields CDR1 SGHVS and CDR2 FNYEAQ. With 4 bases removed from V and 4 bases from J, the gap between germline ends came to 14 bases. Here the CDR3 DNA reads TGTGCCAGCAGCTCCACCGGATCCGGGAATCAGCCCCAGCATTTT. Its translation: CASSSTGSGNQPQHF.

This clone has only a few counts. Germline is not matched at one junction end, which may reflect a read error. The rearrangement uses TRBV7-2 and TRBJ2-7; 12 bases fit TRBD2. The CDR3 is 14 amino acids. CDR1 is SGHTA, CDR2 FQGNSA, per germline. The chain's CDR3 is CASSPTSGGLSSVF. The CDR3 nucleotides read TGTGCCAGCAGCCCCACTAGCGGGGGGTTAAGTTCCGTCTTC.

As concerns this clone: This sample also contains other DNA sequences that code for the same CDR3. The rearrangement uses TRBV11-2 and TRBJ1-1; 8 bases are shared with TRBD1. Looked up from germline, CDR1 is SGHAT and CDR2 is FQNNGV. The trim removed 5 bases at V and 4 bases at J, leaving 3 bases unmatched. The CDR3 is 13 residues long. CDR3 sequence (DNA): TGTGCCAGCAGCCTTACAGGGGGCACTGAAGCTTTCTTT. Its protein product is CASSLTGGTEAFF. Together with reference TRBV11-2 and TRBJ1-1, the CDR3 gives the full variable domain: EAGVAQSPRYKIIEKRQSVAFWCNPISGHATLYWYQQILGQGPKLLIQFQNNGVVDDSQLPKDRFSAERLKGVDSTLKIQPAKLEDSAVYLCASSLTGGTEAFFGQGTRLTVV.

This clone was counted between two and nine times. The chain carries TRBV24-1 and TRBJ2-3; D is undetermined. The CDR3 runs to 16 residues. CDR1 and CDR2 from the germline V gene are KGHDR and SFDVKD. The V gene lost 1 base and the J gene lost 0 bases, with 10 bases spanning the gap. The CDR3 protein is CATSDFWASSTDTQYF. The CDR3 region has the DNA TGTGCCACCAGTGATTTCTGGGCCTCGAGCACAGATACGCAGTATTTT.

This clone was picked up a small number of times. The rearrangement links TRBV6-2 or TRBV6-3 to TRBJ2-2, with D maybe TRBD1 (6 bases). Germline CDR1 reads MNHEY; CDR2 reads SVGEGT. Trimming took 2 bases from V and 5 from J, leaving 15 bases between them. The CDR3 runs 16 residues. The CDR3 nucleotides are TGTGCCAGCAGTTACGGAGACAGGCCTCTAACCGGGGAGCTGTTTTTT. Its protein is CASSYGDRPLTGELFF.

The J gene is TRBJ1-1, the V gene TRBV7-2; weak D call: TRBD1 (6 bases). The CDR3 is 15 residues long. CDR1 and CDR2 from the germline V gene are SGHTA and FQGNSA. Trimming took 7 bases from V and 4 from J, leaving 19 bases between them. CDR3 coding DNA: TGTGCCAGCAACCTAGGGGGGGCTTTGGGCACTGAAGCTTTCTTT. It yields the protein CASNLGGALGTEAFF.

The count of this clone is one. The chain is built from TRBV5-6 and TRBJ2-2; TRBD1 matches 12 bases. The CDR3 spans 16 residues. Trimming took 3 bases from V and 2 from J; bases not matched to a gene: 2. Germline CDR1 and CDR2: SGHDT and YYEEEE. CDR3 sequence reads: CASSWGTGGNTGELFF. CDR3 sequence (DNA): TGTGCCAGCAGCTGGGGGACAGGGGGCAACACCGGGGAGCTGTTTTTT.

V usage is TRBV18 and J usage is TRBJ2-5, with 9 bases that match TRBD1. Per germline, CDR1 KGHSH and CDR2 LQKENI. This CDR3 is built from 14 residues. The ends lost 4 bases at V and 5 bases at J; junction bases unmatched: 5. In nucleotides, the CDR3 is TGTGCCAGCTCACGCCCCGGGACAGGGGAGACCCAGTACTTC. It is translated as CASSRPGTGETQYF.

V gene TRBV29-1 combines with J gene TRBJ1-6; 8 positions agree with TRBD1. V gave up 6 bases and J gave up 7 bases; unmatched junction bases: 5. The CDR3 is 13 residues long. Germline V gives CDR1 SQVTM, CDR2 ANQGSEA. CDR3 sequence: CSVCQGANSPLHF. CDR3 in DNA: TGCAGCGTATGCCAGGGGGCCAATTCACCCCTCCACTTT.

This clone was seen more than once but under ten times. This sequence joins TRBV27 and TRBJ2-1; 10 bases match TRBD1. CDR3 length equals 17 residues. The J segment lost 3 bases and the V segment lost 5 bases, leaving 10 bases of the junction unmatched. CDR1 is MNHEY and CDR2 is SMNVEV in the germline V gene (reference sequence). For the CDR3, the DNA is TGTGCCAGCAGTCCGGGGTCTCGGACAGGGGGCTACAATGAGCAGTTCTTC. This translates into CASSPGSRTGGYNEQFF.

This chain uses TRBV29-1 with TRBJ2-7; D is unclear. Germline CDR1 and CDR2: SQVTM and ANQGSEA. The V and J ends lost 6 bases and 2 bases respectively, with 8 bases between them. The CDR3 totals 11 residues. CDR3 sequence: CSVRQTYEQYF. CDR3 in DNA: TGCAGCGTGAGGCAGACCTACGAGCAGTACTTC.

The rearrangement links TRBV5-6 to TRBJ1-5; a possible D gene is TRBD1 (5 bases). The V and J ends lost 6 bases and 6 bases respectively, with 16 bases between them. This CDR3 contains 14 residues. CDR1 is SGHDT, CDR2 YYEEEE, per germline. CDR3 DNA: TGTGCCAGCAAGTTCTCAGGGTCGAGTCAGCCCCAGCATTTT. Residues: CASKFSGSSQPQHF.

The table lists this clone with a count of one. The genes are TRBV28 and TRBJ2-1; D perhaps matches TRBD1 (5 bases). The germline CDR1 and CDR2 sequences are MDHEN and SYDVKM. V was cut by 2 bases and J by 6 bases, with 17 bases left in between. This CDR3 has 16 amino acids. CDR3 residues: CASSLRPGQRGNEQFF. As DNA, the CDR3 is TGTGCCAGCAGTTTAAGACCGGGTCAAAGGGGCAATGAGCAGTTCTTC.

V is TRBV28 and J is TRBJ1-6; D uncertain. Germline V gene sequence: CDR1 MDHEN, CDR2 SYDVKM. V dropped 2 bases and J dropped 8 bases, with 13 bases sitting between them. The CDR3 totals 15 residues. CDR3 amino acids: CASSLDLPGDSPLHF. Here the CDR3 DNA reads TGTGCCAGCAGTTTAGACCTGCCCGGGGATTCACCCCTCCACTTT.

CDR3 sequence reads: CSVEGARTDTQYF. The CDR3 DNA reads as TGCAGCGTTGAAGGCGCCCGCACAGATACGCAGTATTTT. This sequence joins TRBV29-1 and TRBJ2-3, with D hard to call. CDR3 length: 13 amino acids. Germline V lookup: CDR1 SQVTM, CDR2 ANQGSEA. V lost 1 base to trimming and J lost 1 base, with 6 bases between them.

The V call is TRBV28, the J call TRBJ1-1, with 7 bases lining up with TRBD1. After removal of 4 bases from V and 0 bases from J, the junction contained 11 bases not matched to a gene. The CDR3 covers 17 residues. CDR1 and CDR2 (germline): MDHEN, SYDVKM. The CDR3 spells CASSSWAGTAMNTEAFF. The CDR3 nucleotides read TGTGCCAGCAGTTCGTGGGCCGGGACAGCTATGAACACTGAAGCTTTCTTT.

The chain combines TRBV19 with TRBJ1-1; no definite D call. With 6 bases removed from V and 1 base from J, the gap between germline ends came to 12 bases. CDR3 length: 14 residues. Germline V gene lookup returns CDR1 LNHDA and CDR2 SQIVND (reference sequence). The DNA of the CDR3 is TGTGCCAGTAGACCAAGACCAGGGAACACTGAAGCTTTCTTT. Its protein is CASRPRPGNTEAFF.

The chain has TRBV28 and TRBJ2-7, with D possibly TRBD2 on 7 matching bases. Per germline, CDR1 MDHEN and CDR2 SYDVKM. The CDR3 extends over 14 amino acids. V lost 3 bases and J lost 4, with 13 bases in between. For the CDR3, the DNA is TGTGCCAGCAGTTTCGACAGGCGGGGGTACGAGCAGTACTTC. Encoded protein: CASSFDRRGYEQYF.

This chain links TRBV4-2 with TRBJ2-3, with 11 bases aligning to TRBD2. The CDR3 has 17 amino acids. Germline values: CDR1 LGHNA, CDR2 YNFKEQ. Unmatched junction bases numbered 3, after V lost 0 bases and J lost 1 base. For the CDR3, the DNA is TGTGCCAGCAGCCAAGATGGTAGCGGGGGGGGCACAGATACGCAGTATTTT. Its protein product is CASSQDGSGGGTDTQYF.

There are a few counts of this clone. V gene TRBV5-1 combines with J gene TRBJ2-7; 7 bases are a match to TRBD1. Losses at the gene ends were 4 bases for V and 7 bases for J; bases not matched to a gene: 8. CDR1 is SGHRS, CDR2 YFSETQ, per germline. This CDR3 has 13 amino acids. CDR3 region: CASSRGQILEQYF. The CDR3 region has the DNA TGCGCCAGCAGCAGGGGACAGATCCTAGAGCAGTACTTC.

This clone appeared once. This chain uses TRBV19 with TRBJ1-2; TRBD1 matches 11 bases. V gave up 1 base and J gave up 4 bases; unmatched junction bases: 5. In germline, CDR1 is LNHDA, CDR2 SQIVND (reference sequence). The CDR3 extends over 16 amino acids. The CDR3 protein is CASSIGGQGAAYGYTF. Here the CDR3 DNA reads TGTGCCAGTAGTATAGGAGGACAGGGGGCTGCCTATGGCTACACCTTC.

The CDR3 bases are TGCGCCAGCAGCCAGGACAGGGTTAGCACAGATACGCAGTATTTT. Protein: CASSQDRVSTDTQYF. The V and J genes are TRBV4-3 and TRBJ2-3; 8 bases are a match to TRBD1. The CDR3 is 15 residues long. In germline, CDR1 is LGHNA, CDR2 YSLEER. The junction had 2 bases not matched to a gene; V was cut back by 3 bases and J by 0 bases.

This clone was counted once. The V and J genes are TRBV18 and TRBJ1-1; D gene ambiguous. Trimming pared 1 base from V and 6 bases from J, leaving 9 bases between. This CDR3 has 13 residues. Germline V gene data show CDR1 as KGHSH and CDR2 as LQKENI. The DNA of the CDR3 is TGTGCCAGCTCACCACGTTCAGGCGCTGAAGCTTTCTTT. Its translation: CASSPRSGAEAFF.

The chain uses TRBV28 and TRBJ1-1; D is perhaps TRBD1 (5 bases). The CDR3 contains 14 residues. The germline V gene has CDR1 MDHEN and CDR2 SYDVKM. V dropped 3 bases and J dropped 5 bases, with 13 bases sitting between them. In DNA, the CDR3 is TGTGCCAGCAGTTTGGTCGGGGGAGGGACTGAAGCTTTCTTT. Protein sequence: CASSLVGGGTEAFF. The full variable domain, rest sourced from reference TRBV28 and TRBJ1-1, is DVKVTQSSRYLVKRTGEKVFLECVQDMDHENMFWYRQDPGLGLRLIYFSYDVKMKEKGDIPEGYSVSREKKERFSLILESASTNQTSMYLCASSLVGGGTEAFFGQGTRLTVV.

This clone was detected only a few times. Other DNA sequences within the sample encode an identical CDR3. The genes are TRBV28 and TRBJ2-3; the D gene is possibly TRBD2 (6 bases). Germline V gene data show CDR1 as MDHEN and CDR2 as SYDVKM. This CDR3 contains 14 residues. V lost 2 bases to trimming and J lost 3 bases, with 9 bases between them. The CDR3 DNA reads as TGTGCCAGCAGTTTAGGAGGGGCTACAGATACGCAGTATTTT. This codes for CASSLGGATDTQYF. The variable domain in full, completed from reference TRBV28 and TRBJ2-3, reads DVKVTQSSRYLVKRTGEKVFLECVQDMDHENMFWYRQDPGLGLRLIYFSYDVKMKEKGDIPEGYSVSREKKERFSLILESASTNQTSMYLCASSLGGATDTQYFGPGTRLTVL.